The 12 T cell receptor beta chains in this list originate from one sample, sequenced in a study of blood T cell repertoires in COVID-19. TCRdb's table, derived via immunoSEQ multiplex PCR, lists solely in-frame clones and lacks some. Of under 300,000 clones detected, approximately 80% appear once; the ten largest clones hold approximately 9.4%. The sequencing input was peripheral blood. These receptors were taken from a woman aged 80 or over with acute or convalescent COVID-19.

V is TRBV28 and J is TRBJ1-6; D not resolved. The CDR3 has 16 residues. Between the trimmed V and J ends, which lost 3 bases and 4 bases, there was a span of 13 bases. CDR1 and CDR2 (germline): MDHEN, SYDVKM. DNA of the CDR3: TGTGCCAGCAGTTTGGGCCGGCCCAGGTATAATTCACCCCTCCACTTT. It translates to CASSLGRPRYNSPLHF.

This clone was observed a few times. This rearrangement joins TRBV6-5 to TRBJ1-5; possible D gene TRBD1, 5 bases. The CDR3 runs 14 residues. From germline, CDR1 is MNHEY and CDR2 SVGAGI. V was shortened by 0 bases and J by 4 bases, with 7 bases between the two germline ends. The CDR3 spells CASSYSGGNQPQHF. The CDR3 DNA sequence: TGTGCCAGCAGTTACTCGGGGGGAAATCAGCCCCAGCATTTT.

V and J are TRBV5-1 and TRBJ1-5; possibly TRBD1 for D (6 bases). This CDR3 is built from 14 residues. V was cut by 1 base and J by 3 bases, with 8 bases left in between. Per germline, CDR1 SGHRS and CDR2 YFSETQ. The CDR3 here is CASSLSGDNQPQHF. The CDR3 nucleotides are TGCGCCAGCAGCTTGTCAGGGGACAATCAGCCCCAGCATTTT.

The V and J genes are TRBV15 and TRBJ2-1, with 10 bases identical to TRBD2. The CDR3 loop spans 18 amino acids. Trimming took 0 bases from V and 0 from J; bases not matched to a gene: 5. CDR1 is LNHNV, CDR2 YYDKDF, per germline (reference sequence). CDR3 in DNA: TGTGCCACCAGCAGAGAAGGTAGCGGGGGGCGCTCCTACAATGAGCAGTTCTTC. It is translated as CATSREGSGGRSYNEQFF. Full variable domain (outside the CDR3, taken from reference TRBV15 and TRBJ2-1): DAMVIQNPRYQVTQFGKPVTLSCSQTLNHNVMYWYQQKSSQAPKLLFHYYDKDFNNEADTPDNFQSRRPNTSFCFLDIRSPGLGDTAMYLCATSREGSGGRSYNEQFFGPGTRLTVL.

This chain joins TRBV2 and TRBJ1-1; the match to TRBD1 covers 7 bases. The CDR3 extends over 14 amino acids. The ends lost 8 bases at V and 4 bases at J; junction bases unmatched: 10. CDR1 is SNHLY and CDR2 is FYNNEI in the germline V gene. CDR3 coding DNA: TGTGCCAGCTCCCCGACAGGGTATGTCACTGAAGCTTTCTTT. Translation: CASSPTGYVTEAFF.

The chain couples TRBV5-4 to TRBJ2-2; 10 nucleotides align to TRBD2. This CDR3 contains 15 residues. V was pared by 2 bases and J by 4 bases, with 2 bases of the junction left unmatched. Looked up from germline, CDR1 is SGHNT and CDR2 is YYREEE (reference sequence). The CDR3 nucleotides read TGTGCCAGCAGCTTTGAGCGGGGGGGCACCGGGGAGCTGTTTTTT. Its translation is CASSFERGGTGELFF.

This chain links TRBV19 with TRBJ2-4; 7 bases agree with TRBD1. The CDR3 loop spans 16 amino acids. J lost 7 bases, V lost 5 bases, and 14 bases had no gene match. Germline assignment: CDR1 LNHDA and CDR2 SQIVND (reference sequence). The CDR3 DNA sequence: TGTGCCAGTAGTGCAAGGTCCGGGACAGATTTCAACATTCAGTACTTC. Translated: CASSARSGTDFNIQYF.

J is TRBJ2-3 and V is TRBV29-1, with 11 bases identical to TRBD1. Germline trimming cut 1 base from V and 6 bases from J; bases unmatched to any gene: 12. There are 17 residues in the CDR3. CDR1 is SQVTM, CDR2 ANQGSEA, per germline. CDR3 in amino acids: CSVEAQGTGGTVDTQYF. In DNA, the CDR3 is TGCAGCGTTGAAGCGCAGGGGACAGGGGGTACGGTGGATACGCAGTATTTT.

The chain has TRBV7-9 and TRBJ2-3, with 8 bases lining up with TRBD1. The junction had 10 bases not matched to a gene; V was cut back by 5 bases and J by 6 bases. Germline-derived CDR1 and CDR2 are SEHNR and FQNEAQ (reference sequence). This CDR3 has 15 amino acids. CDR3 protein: CASSPPGGPPDTQYF. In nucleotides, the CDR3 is TGTGCCAGCAGCCCTCCAGGGGGCCCGCCTGATACGCAGTATTTT.

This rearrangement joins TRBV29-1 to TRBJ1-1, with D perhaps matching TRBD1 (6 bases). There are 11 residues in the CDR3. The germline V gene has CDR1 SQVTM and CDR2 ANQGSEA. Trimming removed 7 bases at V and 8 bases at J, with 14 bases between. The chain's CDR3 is CSAAGTLEAFF. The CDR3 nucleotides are TGCAGCGCCGCCGGGACACTAGAAGCTTTCTTT.

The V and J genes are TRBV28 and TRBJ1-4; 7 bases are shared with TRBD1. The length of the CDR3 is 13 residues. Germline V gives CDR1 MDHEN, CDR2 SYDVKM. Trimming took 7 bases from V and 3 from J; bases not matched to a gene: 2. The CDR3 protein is CASKGAANEKLFF. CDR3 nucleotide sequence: TGTGCCAGCAAGGGGGCGGCTAATGAAAAACTGTTTTTT.

CDR3 in DNA: TGTGCCAGCAGCCGACGGGATAGCAATCAGCCCCAGCATTTT. Residues: CASSRRDSNQPQHF. This chain links TRBV4-2 with TRBJ1-5, with D unclear. Trimming shortened V by 4 bases and J by 0 bases, and 7 bases separated the two germline ends. The CDR3 extends over 14 amino acids. Germline V gene sequence: CDR1 LGHNA, CDR2 YNFKEQ.